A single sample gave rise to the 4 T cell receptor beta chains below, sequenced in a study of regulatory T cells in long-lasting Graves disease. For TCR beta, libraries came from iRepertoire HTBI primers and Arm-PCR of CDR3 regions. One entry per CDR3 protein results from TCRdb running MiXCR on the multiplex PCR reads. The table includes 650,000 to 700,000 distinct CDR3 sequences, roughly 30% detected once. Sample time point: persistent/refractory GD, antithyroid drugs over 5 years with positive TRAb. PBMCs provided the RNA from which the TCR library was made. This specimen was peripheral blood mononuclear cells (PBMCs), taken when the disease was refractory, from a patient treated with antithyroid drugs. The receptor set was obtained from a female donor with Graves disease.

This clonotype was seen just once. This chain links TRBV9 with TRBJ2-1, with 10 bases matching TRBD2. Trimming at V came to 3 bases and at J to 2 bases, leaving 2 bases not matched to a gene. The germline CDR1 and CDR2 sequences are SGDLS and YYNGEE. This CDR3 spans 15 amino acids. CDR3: CASSDSGGPYNEQFF. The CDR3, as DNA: TGTGCCAGCAGCGATAGCGGGGGGCCCTACAATGAGCAGTTCTTC. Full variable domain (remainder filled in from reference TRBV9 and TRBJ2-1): DSGVTQTPKHLITATGQRVTLRCSPRSGDLSVYWYQQSLDQGLQFLIQYYNGEERAKGNILERFSAQQFPDLHSELNLSSLELGDSALYFCASSDSGGPYNEQFFGPGTRLTVL.

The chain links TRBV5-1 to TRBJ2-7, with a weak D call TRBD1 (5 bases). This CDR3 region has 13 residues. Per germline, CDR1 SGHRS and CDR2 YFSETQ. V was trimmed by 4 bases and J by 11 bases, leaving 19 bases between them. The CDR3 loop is CASSVGLTVLKYF. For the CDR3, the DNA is TGCGCCAGCAGCGTGGGGTTGACAGTCTTGAAGTACTTC.

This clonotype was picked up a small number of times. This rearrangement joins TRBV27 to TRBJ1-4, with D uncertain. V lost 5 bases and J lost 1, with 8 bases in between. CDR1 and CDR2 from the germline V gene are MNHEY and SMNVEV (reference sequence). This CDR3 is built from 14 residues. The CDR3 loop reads CASSRLGTNEKLFF. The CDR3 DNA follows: TGTGCCAGCAGTCGGCTAGGAACTAATGAAAAACTGTTTTTT. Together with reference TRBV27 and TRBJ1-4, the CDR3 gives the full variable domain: EAQVTQNPRYLITVTGKKLTVTCSQNMNHEYMSWYRQDPGLGLRQIYYSMNVEVTDKGDVPEGYKVSRKEKRNFPLILESPSPNQTSLYFCASSRLGTNEKLFFGSGTQLSVL.

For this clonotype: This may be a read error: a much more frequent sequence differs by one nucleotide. CDR3 sequence reads: CARSPVGTEAFF. The CDR3 DNA reads TGTGCCCGCAGCCCCGTGGGGACTGAAGCTTTCTTT. The rearrangement uses TRBV6-1 and TRBJ1-1; the D is unclear. The CDR3 sequence is 12 residues long. The germline gives CDR1 MNHNS, CDR2 SASEGT.